What follows describes a single TCR beta chain. Time point reported: after neoadjuvant nivolumab, at surgical resection. Patients had newly diagnosed, untreated stage II-IVA oral cavity squamous cell carcinoma. The data belong to a study of neoadjuvant anti-PD-1 for oral cavity cancer. Assay: immunoSEQ multiplex PCR; the TCRdb copy retains only in-frame clones and omits some. The sample carries more than 7,000 clones, 60% to 80% recorded once. The CDR3 loop spans 14 amino acids. Germline CDR1 is MNHEY and CDR2 is SVGAGI. V was shortened by 4 bases and J by 4 bases, with 13 bases between the two germline ends.

Sequencing was performed on PBMCs, taken after nivolumab (anti-PD-1) treatment. This sequence joins TRBV6-5 and TRBJ1-2; D not certain. This receptor was identified in a person aged 40 to 85 with oral cavity squamous cell carcinoma. CDR3 amino acids: CASSSQPRVYGYTF. The DNA for the CDR3 is TGTGCCAGCAGTTCCCAGCCGAGGGTCTATGGCTACACCTTC.